The clone carrying this TCR beta chain was observed a few times. What it binds is unknown. The J segment lost 3 bases and the V segment lost 3 bases, leaving 2 bases of the junction unmatched. Per germline, CDR1 MDHEN and CDR2 SYDVKM. There are 13 residues in the CDR3. These data are taken from a study of T cell repertoires in cytomegalovirus infection. Study information: Public TCR beta signatures provided an indication of both CMV infection and a matching HLA type. Notes on the study in general: It was HLA-C-restricted CMV-specific TCR beta clonotypes that dominated the response ex vivo. Pooled public TCR beta family frequency picked out CMV carriers with the relevant HLA.

TCRdb reanalysed the reads using MiXCR and keeps one entry per CDR3 protein. The data contain 200,000 to 250,000 distinct CDR3 sequences, approximately 22% of them singletons. This TCR was sampled from a human donor in good health (CMV status not recorded). Some clones in this sample may be carry-over from other donors' samples. The source material was CD8+ T cells from PBMCs. The rearrangement links TRBV28 to TRBJ2-7, with 7 bases lining up with TRBD2. This chain's CDR3 is CASSFGLDYEQYF. In DNA form, the CDR3 reads TGTGCCAGCAGTTTTGGACTAGACTACGAGCAGTACTTC. The whole variable domain, remainder taken from reference TRBV28 and TRBJ2-7, is DVKVTQSSRYLVKRTGEKVFLECVQDMDHENMFWYRQDPGLGLRLIYFSYDVKMKEKGDIPEGYSVSREKKERFSLILESASTNQTSMYLCASSFGLDYEQYFGPGTRLTVT.